The TCR beta chain under discussion was sequenced for a study of regulatory T cells in long-lasting Graves disease. TCR beta libraries were built with iRepertoire HTBI primers and Arm-PCR of CDR3 regions. One entry per CDR3 protein results from TCRdb running MiXCR on the multiplex PCR reads. The sample has 410,000 or so distinct CDR3 sequences; under 15% are singletons. Stated time point: newly diagnosed GD, antithyroid drugs for less than 3 months. There was RNA extracted from PBMCs, and the TCR library was made from it. This clonotype was detected ten times or more. Trimming took 2 bases from V and 2 from J; bases not matched to a gene: 3. CDR1 is SGHTA, CDR2 FQGNSA, per germline. The CDR3 extends over 16 amino acids. These same data were also listed under a study on T cells in Graves' hyperthyroidism and ophthalmopathy.

The clonotype comes from a woman aged 25 to 39 with Graves disease. This chain uses TRBV7-2 with TRBJ2-7; 13 positions match TRBD2. The source was peripheral blood mononuclear cells (PBMCs), collected at new diagnosis, from a patient treated with antithyroid drugs. CDR3 sequence: CASSLLLAGGAYEQYF. The CDR3 DNA is TGTGCCAGCAGCTTACTACTAGCGGGAGGGGCCTACGAGCAGTACTTC. Based on the CDR3 plus reference TRBV7-2 and TRBJ2-7, the full variable domain is GAGVSQSPSNKVTEKGKDVELRCDPISGHTALYWYRQSLGQGLEFLIYFQGNSAPDKSGLPSDRFSAERTGGSVSTLTIQRTQQEDSAVYLCASSLLLAGGAYEQYFGPGTRLTVT.